A single sample gave rise to the 18 T cell receptor beta chains below, sequenced in a study of blood T cell repertoires in COVID-19. Assay used: immunoSEQ multiplex PCR; TCRdb lists only in-frame clones, some missing. The sample lists 250,000 to 300,000 clones, 85% to 90% occurring once. The sample taken for sequencing was peripheral blood. The receptor set was obtained from a woman between 50 and 59 years old with COVID-19, enrolled during active disease.

The chain recombines TRBV29-1 with TRBJ2-2; the D gene is possibly TRBD1 (5 bases). Germline V gene lookup returns CDR1 SQVTM and CDR2 ANQGSEA. This CDR3 is built from 14 residues. Trimming pared 2 bases from V and 6 bases from J, leaving 13 bases between. For the CDR3, the DNA is TGCAGCGTTGAAAAGGGCAGGGTCTCCGGGGAGCTGTTTTTT. Translation gives CSVEKGRVSGELFF.

V usage is TRBV2 and J usage is TRBJ2-3; D perhaps matches TRBD1 (5 bases). Germline lookup yields CDR1 SNHLY and CDR2 FYNNEI. The CDR3 is 13 amino acids. Trimming cost V 6 bases and J 7 bases, with 14 bases left between them. The CDR3 region has the DNA TGTGCCAGCAGCGTGTCGACAGATCATACGCAGTATTTT. Protein product: CASSVSTDHTQYF.

J is TRBJ2-7 and V is TRBV5-1; TRBD1 matches at 9 bases. Germline values: CDR1 SGHRS, CDR2 YFSETQ. V gave up 1 base and J gave up 4 bases; unmatched junction bases: 6. This CDR3 is 15 amino acids long. For the CDR3, the DNA is TGCGCCAGCAGCTTGTGGACAGGGGTCGGGTACGAGCAGTACTTC. Its translation is CASSLWTGVGYEQYF.

V and J are TRBV2 and TRBJ2-2, with TRBD2 matching over 9 bases. The junction had 9 bases not matched to a gene; V was cut back by 2 bases and J by 8 bases. The CDR3 spans 16 residues. Germline V gives CDR1 SNHLY, CDR2 FYNNEI. The CDR3 protein is CASSENSPLAGGELFF. CDR3 DNA: TGTGCCAGCAGTGAAAATTCTCCCCTAGCGGGAGGGGAGCTGTTTTTT.

This sequence joins TRBV7-2 and TRBJ1-2, with TRBD1 matching over 7 bases. Trimming cost V 5 bases and J 6 bases; bases outside gene matches: 12. The CDR3 contains 15 residues. Germline V gene data show CDR1 as SGHTA and CDR2 as FQGNSA. The CDR3 DNA reads TGTGCCAGCAGCCCGACCCGGGACAGACGGGATGGCTACACCTTC. Translated, it gives CASSPTRDRRDGYTF.

This clone was seen only a few times. This chain links TRBV7-3 with TRBJ1-2, with 7 nucleotides matching TRBD1. Trimming at V came to 0 bases and at J to 3 bases, leaving 4 bases not matched to a gene. In germline, CDR1 is SGHTA, CDR2 FQGTGA. The CDR3 covers 15 residues. The CDR3 sequence: CASSLTRTGDYGYTF. In nucleotides, the CDR3 is TGTGCCAGCAGCTTAACGCGTACAGGGGACTATGGCTACACCTTC.

This rearrangement joins TRBV4-1 to TRBJ1-1; no firm D call. The V gene's germline CDR1 is MGHRA and CDR2 YSYEKL. V was pared by 1 base and J by 0 bases, with 9 bases between. CDR3 length: 15 amino acids. The chain's CDR3 is CASSQVPAMNTEAFF. DNA of the CDR3: TGCGCCAGCAGCCAAGTCCCAGCGATGAACACTGAAGCTTTCTTT.

V and J are TRBV7-9 and TRBJ2-7; 9 bases map to TRBD2. The V segment lost 2 bases and the J segment 5 bases; nucleotides outside the gene matches: 1. CDR3 length equals 13 residues. Germline assignment: CDR1 SEHNR and CDR2 FQNEAQ (reference sequence). The CDR3 region has the DNA TGTGCCAGCAGCTTACTAGCGGGAAACGAGCAGTACTTC. Protein: CASSLLAGNEQYF.

The chain recombines TRBV30 with TRBJ1-2; TRBD1 matches at 9 bases. The CDR3 totals 13 residues. The junction had 5 bases not matched to a gene; V was cut back by 2 bases and J by 7 bases. Germline assignment: CDR1 GTSNPN and CDR2 SVGIG (reference sequence). The CDR3 reads CAWSTGGIGGYTF. The DNA of the CDR3 is TGTGCCTGGAGTACAGGGGGCATCGGTGGCTACACCTTC. The complete variable domain, with remaining parts taken from reference TRBV30 and TRBJ1-2, reads SQTIHQWPATLVQPVGSPLSLECTVEGTSNPNLYWYRQAAGRGLQLLFYSVGIGQISSEVPQNLSASRPQDRQFILSSKKLLLSDSGFYLCAWSTGGIGGYTFGSGTRLTVV.

This clone was recorded only once. The chain employs TRBV27 and TRBJ1-2, with 8 nucleotides matching TRBD1. Per the germline V gene, CDR1 is MNHEY and CDR2 is SMNVEV (reference sequence). The CDR3 is made up of 19 amino acids. V trimming: 5 bases; J trimming: 2 bases; junction bases outside the gene matches: 19. The CDR3 region has the DNA TGTGCCAGCAGTCCCTCACCACGGTTTAGGACAGGGATCAACTATGGCTACACCTTC. Protein sequence: CASSPSPRFRTGINYGYTF.

This clone was observed once. The V call is TRBV5-1, the J call TRBJ2-7, with 10 nucleotides matching TRBD1. This CDR3 contains 14 residues. The V gene's germline CDR1 is SGHRS and CDR2 YFSETQ. Trimming cost V 4 bases and J 6 bases; bases outside gene matches: 7. CDR3 bases: TGCGCCAGCAGCCGGGGACAGGGGCAGAGCGAGCAGTACTTC. Amino acids: CASSRGQGQSEQYF.

CDR3 amino acids: CANCGGGATVREQYF. The CDR3 DNA reads TGTGCCAACTGTGGAGGGGGCGCGACGGTCCGCGAGCAGTACTTC. The chain recombines TRBV6-5 with TRBJ2-7; possible D gene TRBD1, 7 bases. This CDR3 contains 15 residues. Trimming removed 10 bases from V and 6 bases from J, with 25 bases in between. Germline CDR1 reads MNHEY; CDR2 reads SVGAGI.

This rearrangement joins TRBV15 to TRBJ1-6; TRBD1 aligns across 9 bases. The V and J ends lost 1 base and 7 bases, in that order; junction bases with no gene match: 8. This CDR3 is 17 amino acids long. CDR1 and CDR2 (germline): LNHNV, YYDKDF (reference sequence). CDR3 coding DNA: TGTGCCACCAGCAGAGCGCAGGTTGGGACAGGGAATTCACCCCTCCACTTT. Its translation: CATSRAQVGTGNSPLHF. Full variable domain (missing parts from reference TRBV15 and TRBJ1-6): DAMVIQNPRYQVTQFGKPVTLSCSQTLNHNVMYWYQQKSSQAPKLLFHYYDKDFNNEADTPDNFQSRRPNTSFCFLDIRSPGLGDTAMYLCATSRAQVGTGNSPLHFGNGTRLTVT.

The genes are TRBV20-1 and TRBJ2-3; D is ambiguous. The CDR3 spans 12 residues. Germline CDR1 is DFQATT and CDR2 is SNEGSKA (reference sequence). Deletions cut 3 bases from V and 0 bases from J, with 4 bases between. CDR3 DNA sequence: TGCAGTGCTAGTCCTAGCACAGATACGCAGTATTTT. Its translation: CSASPSTDTQYF.

This clone was observed once. The chain recombines TRBV9 with TRBJ2-7; 10 nucleotides align to TRBD2. This CDR3 has 16 residues. Germline CDR1 is SGDLS and CDR2 is YYNGEE. J gave up 6 bases and V 0 bases, and 9 bases lay outside the gene matches. CDR3 sequence: CASSVGTSGKVGEQYF. DNA of the CDR3: TGTGCCAGCAGCGTAGGCACTAGCGGGAAAGTCGGCGAGCAGTACTTC.

This chain joins TRBV10-2 and TRBJ2-2; tentative D call: TRBD1 (6 bases). Germline lookup yields CDR1 WSHSY and CDR2 SAAADI. This CDR3 is 15 amino acids long. The V and J ends lost 6 bases and 0 bases respectively, with 11 bases between them. CDR3 in amino acids: CASSPGAPNTGELFF. CDR3 DNA sequence: TGCGCCAGCAGCCCAGGGGCCCCGAACACCGGGGAGCTGTTTTTT.

The V and J genes are TRBV6-5 and TRBJ1-1; 7 nucleotides agree with TRBD1. Losses at the gene ends were 8 bases for V and 0 bases for J; bases not matched to a gene: 3. CDR3 length: 13 residues. Germline CDR1 and CDR2: MNHEY and SVGAGI. CDR3 loop: CASDRAMNTEAFF. The CDR3 region has the DNA TGTGCCAGCGACAGGGCCATGAACACTGAAGCTTTCTTT.

The gene calls are TRBV5-1 and TRBJ1-1, with D possibly matching TRBD1 (5 bases). The germline CDR1 and CDR2 sequences are SGHRS and YFSETQ. This CDR3 spans 13 amino acids. With 5 bases removed from V and 6 bases from J, the gap between germline ends came to 14 bases. The CDR3, as DNA: TGCGCCAGCAGACGGGGGGAAGGGGCTGAAGCTTTCTTT. Encoded protein: CASRRGEGAEAFF.